A selection of T cell receptor beta chains follows, all from one sample in a study of cytomegalovirus exposure and HLA in healthy donors. TCRdb keeps only in-frame clones here, not all; method: immunoSEQ multiplex PCR. In the table there are about 140,000 clones, 82% of which are singletons. Sequencing was done on a sample of PBMCs. Receptors originate from a male donor in good health and CMV-seronegative. The CDR3 runs from the conserved cysteine through the conserved F or W. A D gene is named only where the DNA matches it firmly. Size tells how often a clone was seen (once, few, many) or the class of an expanded clone, and some rows leave it out.

>TRBJ2-7|TRBD1|-|TRBV6-5
TGTGCCAGCAGTTATTTCGACAGGGCGGACGAGCAGTACTTC
CASSYFDRADEQYF
>TRBJ1-2|-|once|TRBV4-3
TGCGCCAGCAGCCAGGCAGGGGCCCCCTTATGGGGCTACACCTTC
CASSQAGAPLWGYTF
>TRBJ2-5|TRBD2|-|TRBV19
TGTGCCAGTAGTATCGGGGTCCGGGGGGGGGAAGAGACCCAGTACTTC
CASSIGVRGGEETQYF
>TRBJ2-5|TRBD1|-|TRBV6-5
TGTGCCAGCAGAACCGGGACAGAAGAGACCCAGTACTTC
CASRTGTEETQYF
>TRBJ2-7|-|-|TRBV27
TGTGCCAGCAGTTTGAGGCAGACCTACGAGCAGTACTTC
CASSLRQTYEQYF
>TRBJ1-4|TRBD1|few|TRBV30
TGTGCCTGGAGTGTAACAGGGGATCATGAAAAACTGTTTTTT
CAWSVTGDHEKLFF
>TRBJ2-7|-|few|TRBV6-6
TGTGCCAGCAGTCCCATCCTCAGCCGGGTTTTCTACGAGCAGTACTTC
CASSPILSRVFYEQYF
>TRBJ2-7|-|-|TRBV11-2
TGTGCCAGCAGCCTCCAGGCAATCGAATCCTACGAGCAGTACTTC
CASSLQAIESYEQYF
>TRBJ1-1|-|-|TRBV28
TGTGCCAGCAGTACGGGGAGCACTGAAGCTTTCTTT
CASSTGSTEAFF
>TRBJ1-1|-|-|TRBV19
TGTGCCAGTAGTATTTCCAGGGCCACTGAAGCTTTCTTT
CASSISRATEAFF
>TRBJ2-1|TRBD1|-|TRBV19
TGTGCCAGTAGTCGGGACAGATACAATGAGCAGTTCTTC
CASSRDRYNEQFF
>TRBJ1-1|-|-|TRBV7-3
TGTGCCAGCAGTGAACAGGGCTCTGAAGCTTTCTTT
CASSEQGSEAFF
>TRBJ2-1|-|-|TRBV10-1
TGCGCCAGCAAGACTTCTCGCGATGAGCAGTTCTTC
CASKTSRDEQFF
>TRBJ1-6|-|-|TRBV5-6
TGTGCCAGCAGCTTGCTTCAGATTTACAGCTCCTATAATTCACCCCTCCACTTT
CASSLLQIYSSYNSPLHF
>TRBJ1-4|-|-|TRBV11-2
TGTGCCAGCCAGGGACACCCGACCCCCGGGGAAAAACTGTTTTTT
CASQGHPTPGEKLFF
>TRBJ1-1|TRBD1|-|TRBV28
TGTGCCAGCAGTTCCTATACAGGGGAGACTGAAGCTTTCTTT
CASSSYTGETEAFF
>TRBJ2-1|-|-|TRBV7-9
TGTGCCAGCAGCCCCGGTTTAGGGAGAGAACAGTTCTTC
CASSPGLGREQFF
>TRBJ2-3|TRBD1|few|TRBV5-1
TGCGCCAGCAGCTTGGGGGACAGGGACGGAGATACGCAGTATTTT
CASSLGDRDGDTQYF
>TRBJ1-1|-|few|TRBV29-1
TGCAGCGTTGTGGAGGGGAACACTGAAGCTTTCTTT
CSVVEGNTEAFF
>TRBJ2-1|TRBD2|once|TRBV27
TGTGCCAGCAGTCAAAACCCACCTTCCCTAGCGGGAAGTTACAATGAGCAGTTCTTC
CASSQNPPSLAGSYNEQFF
>TRBJ2-3|-|-|TRBV7-2
TGTGCCAGCAGCTTAATCGCGCTTGGCGGTAGCACAGATACGCAGTATTTT
CASSLIALGGSTDTQYF
>TRBJ1-2|-|-|TRBV30
TGTGCCTGGACTACGCTGACAGGCTATGGCTACACCTTC
CAWTTLTGYGYTF
>TRBJ1-5|TRBD1|-|TRBV2
TGTGCCAGCAGCGGGACAGGGTTTTATAGCAATCAGCCCCAGCATTTT
CASSGTGFYSNQPQHF
>TRBJ1-2|TRBD1|-|TRBV5-4
TGTGCCAGCAGCTCGGGACAGCTTATCTATGGCTACACCTTC
CASSSGQLIYGYTF
>TRBJ2-7|-|-|TRBV27
TGTGCCAGCAGTTTTGCAGTCTCCTACGAGCAGTACTTC
CASSFAVSYEQYF
>TRBJ2-7|TRBD2|few|TRBV29-1
TGCAGCGTTGTCCGGCTAGCGGAACCCTACGAGCAGTACTTC
CSVVRLAEPYEQYF
>TRBJ2-7|TRBD2|-|TRBV10-2
TGCGCCAGCAGTTTGAGGGAGGGCCTCGAAGAGCAGTACTTC
CASSLREGLEEQYF
>TRBJ2-7|TRBD1|few|TRBV11-2
TGTGCCAGCAGCCCCGGGACAGGCTACGAGCAGTACTTC
CASSPGTGYEQYF
>TRBJ2-1|TRBD2|-|TRBV9
TGTGCCAGCAGCGTAGCTACGAGCGGGAGTATGAATGAGCAGTTCTTC
CASSVATSGSMNEQFF
>TRBJ2-1|-|few|TRBV29-1
TGCAGCGTTTTTCAGGGGAGTCATCGGAGCTCCTACAATGAGCAGTTCTTC
CSVFQGSHRSSYNEQFF
>TRBJ2-1|TRBD1|few|TRBV10-2
TGCGCCAGCGGACAGGGTCATGAGCAGTTCTTC
CASGQGHEQFF
>TRBJ1-5|-|-|TRBV19
TGTGCCAGTAGTATAGGGGTCCCATCGACAGGCTATCAGCCCCAGCATTTT
CASSIGVPSTGYQPQHF
>TRBJ2-7|-|-|TRBV11-1
TGTGCCAGCAGCTTATCGGTTACAGTAGGCGAGCAGTACTTC
CASSLSVTVGEQYF
>TRBJ1-5|-|-|TRBV6-5
TGTGCCAGCACTTACAGGCAGCTCGGGGGCAATCAGCCCCAGCATTTT
CASTYRQLGGNQPQHF
>TRBJ2-7|TRBD1|-|TRBV11-1
TGTGCCAGCAGCCCCAGGACAGGGCTTACCTCCTACGAGCAGTACTTC
CASSPRTGLTSYEQYF
>TRBJ2-1|TRBD1|few|TRBV2
TGTGCCAGCAGTGACCCCTGGGGACAGGGGGGGATCAATGAGCAGTTCTTC
CASSDPWGQGGINEQFF
>TRBJ1-1|-|-|TRBV9
TGTGCCAGCTCCGGGGGGGCAGGAATGAACACTGAAGCTTTCTTT
CASSGGAGMNTEAFF
>TRBJ1-2|TRBD1|-|TRBV30
TGTGCCTGGGACCAGGGGGGCGGCTACACCTTC
CAWDQGGGYTF
>TRBJ2-4|-|-|TRBV4-3
TGCGCCAGCAGCCACCAAACTCGATTAGCCAAAAACATTCAGTACTTC
CASSHQTRLAKNIQYF
>TRBJ2-7|-|-|TRBV13
TGTGCCAGCAGCTTGGGTTCGCGGCGGTCATACGAGCAGTACTTC
CASSLGSRRSYEQYF
>TRBJ2-1|TRBD2|-|TRBV7-3
TGTGCCAGCAGCCTATTGGGGACTAGCGGGCCAGTCAATGAGCAGTTCTTC
CASSLLGTSGPVNEQFF
>TRBJ2-7|TRBD2|-|TRBV27
TGTGCCAGCAAGGGGGCCCTAGCGGGAAGGTACGAGCAGTACTTC
CASKGALAGRYEQYF
>TRBJ2-6|-|-|TRBV28
TGTGCCAGCAGTCCCGACAGTACTGGGGCCAACGTCCTGACTTTC
CASSPDSTGANVLTF
>TRBJ2-3|-|-|TRBV2
TGTGCCAGCGGTAGCGGTACTAGCACAGATACGCAGTATTTT
CASGSGTSTDTQYF
>TRBJ2-1|TRBD2|-|TRBV5-1
TGCGCCAGCAGCTTGCCCACTAGCGGGGCCAATGAGCAGTTCTTC
CASSLPTSGANEQFF
>TRBJ1-2|-|-|TRBV7-2
TGTGCCAGCAGCTTGGGGGCGCAAAGAGAGGGCTACACCTTC
CASSLGAQREGYTF
>TRBJ2-1|TRBD2|-|TRBV19
TGTGCCAGTAGTTCGGGACTAGCGGGAGTGGATGAGCAGTTCTTC
CASSSGLAGVDEQFF
>TRBJ2-7|-|-|TRBV5-6
TGTGCCAGCAGCCGTGGTACATCCTACGAGCAGTACTTC
CASSRGTSYEQYF
>TRBJ1-4|TRBD1|-|TRBV10-1
TGCGCCAGACACAGGGGCTCGGAAAAACTGTTTTTT
CARHRGSEKLFF
>TRBJ2-7|-|few|TRBV4-3
TGCGCCAGCAGCCAGGGCGGCGGGGGCCAATCCTACGAGCAGTACTTC
CASSQGGGGQSYEQYF
>TRBJ2-3|-|-|TRBV15
TGTGCCACCAGGCAATCGGGGACAGATACGCAGTATTTT
CATRQSGTDTQYF
>TRBJ2-2|-|-|TRBV29-1
TGCAGCGCTCCCTCAAACCGGTTCGCGAACACCGGGGAGCTGTTTTTT
CSAPSNRFANTGELFF
>TRBJ1-1|-|-|TRBV9
TGTGCCAGCAGCCCGGGGGGATCTGAAGCTTTCTTT
CASSPGGSEAFF
>TRBJ2-5|-|few|TRBV4-2
TGTGCCAGCAGCCGTCGCGGAACTAGCCAAGAGACCCAGTACTTC
CASSRRGTSQETQYF